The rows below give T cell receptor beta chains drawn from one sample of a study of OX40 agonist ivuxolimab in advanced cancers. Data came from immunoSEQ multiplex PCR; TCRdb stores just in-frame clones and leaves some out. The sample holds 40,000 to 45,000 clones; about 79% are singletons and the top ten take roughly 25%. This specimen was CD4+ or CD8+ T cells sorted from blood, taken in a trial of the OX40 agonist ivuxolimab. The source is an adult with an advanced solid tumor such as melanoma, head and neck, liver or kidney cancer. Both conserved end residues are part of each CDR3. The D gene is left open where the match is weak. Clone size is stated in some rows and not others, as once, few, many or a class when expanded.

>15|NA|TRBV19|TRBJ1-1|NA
TGTGCCAGTAGTATAGGGGGCTTCATGAACACTGAAGCTTTCTTT
CASSIGGFMNTEAFF
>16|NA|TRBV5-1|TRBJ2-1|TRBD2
TGCGCCAGCAGCTTGGCGGGACTAGCGGGAGTACGTGAGCAGTTCTTC
CASSLAGLAGVREQFF
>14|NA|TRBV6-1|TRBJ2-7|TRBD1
TGTGCCAGCAGGGACGACAGGGCACGGTACGAGCAGTACTTC
CASRDDRARYEQYF
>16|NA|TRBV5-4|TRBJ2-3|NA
TGTGCCAGCAGTTTCCTTAGCGGAACTAGCACAGATACGCAGTATTTT
CASSFLSGTSTDTQYF
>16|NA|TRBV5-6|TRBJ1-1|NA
TGTGCCAGCAGCCCAAACGCCGGGACAAAGACCCGTAAAGCTTTCTTT
CASSPNAGTKTRKAFF
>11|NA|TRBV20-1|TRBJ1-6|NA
TGCAGTGCTAGTCTGGGCTCTCCCCTCCACTTT
CSASLGSPLHF
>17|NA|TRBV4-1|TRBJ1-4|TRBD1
TGCGCCAGCAGCCAAAGTCTTACCGGGACAGAACTATCAAAACTGTTTTTT
CASSQSLTGTELSKLFF
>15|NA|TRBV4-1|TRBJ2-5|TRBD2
TGCGCCAGCAGCGAACGGCTAGCGGGGCAAGAGACCCAGTACTTC
CASSERLAGQETQYF
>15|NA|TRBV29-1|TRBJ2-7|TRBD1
TGCAGCGTCTCCGGGACAGGCTCGAGCTCCTACGAGCAGTACTTC
CSVSGTGSSSYEQYF
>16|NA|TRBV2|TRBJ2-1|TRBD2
TGTGCCAGCAGTGGGGAGCGGGAGGTCATGCGGGATGAGCAGTTCTTC
CASSGEREVMRDEQFF
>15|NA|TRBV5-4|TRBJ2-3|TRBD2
TGTGCCAGCAGCCTAGCGGGAGGGCGGGCGGATACGCAGTATTTT
CASSLAGGRADTQYF
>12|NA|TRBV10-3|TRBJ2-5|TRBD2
TGTGCCAGCGGACTAGGAGAAGAGACCCAGTACTTC
CASGLGEETQYF
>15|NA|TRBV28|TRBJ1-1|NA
TGTGCCAGCAGTTCGTATTTTGGACCGAACACTGAAGCTTTCTTT
CASSSYFGPNTEAFF
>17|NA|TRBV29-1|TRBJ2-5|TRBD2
TGCAGCGTTGAGAGAGGGGGACTAGCGGGAGGCTGGGAGACCCAGTACTTC
CSVERGGLAGGWETQYF
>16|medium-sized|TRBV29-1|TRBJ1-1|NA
TGCAGCGTTGCCGGGCACAGCAAGCTCATGAACACTGAAGCTTTCTTT
CSVAGHSKLMNTEAFF
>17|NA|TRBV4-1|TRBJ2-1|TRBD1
TGCGCCAGCAGCCAAGTAAGCCTGGGACAGGGGTACAATGAGCAGTTCTTC
CASSQVSLGQGYNEQFF
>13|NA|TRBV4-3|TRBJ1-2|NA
TGCGCCAGCAGCCACCCGGACAGCTATGGCTACACCTTC
CASSHPDSYGYTF
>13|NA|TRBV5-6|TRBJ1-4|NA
TGTGCCAGCAGCTTAAGCCGGAGCGAAAAACTGTTTTTT
CASSLSRSEKLFF
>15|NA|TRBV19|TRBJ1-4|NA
TGTGCCAGTAGTATAGTTGGACATAGAGATGAAAAACTGTTTTTT
CASSIVGHRDEKLFF
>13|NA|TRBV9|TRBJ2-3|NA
TGTGCCAGCAGCGTAGCAGGGGCGGATACGCAGTATTTT
CASSVAGADTQYF
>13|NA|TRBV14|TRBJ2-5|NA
TGTGCCAGCAGCCGGGGCGGGGCGGAGACCCAGTACTTC
CASSRGGAETQYF
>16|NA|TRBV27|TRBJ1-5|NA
TGTGCCAGCAGTGCGCAATCAGGGGATAGCAATCAGCCCCAGCATTTT
CASSAQSGDSNQPQHF
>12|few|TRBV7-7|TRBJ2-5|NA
TGTGCTAGCAGCTCGGACGGGGAGACCCAGTACTTC
CASSSDGETQYF
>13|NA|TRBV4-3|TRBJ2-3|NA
TGCGCCACCTCCCGAGGGGGCACAGATACGCAGTATTTT
CATSRGGTDTQYF
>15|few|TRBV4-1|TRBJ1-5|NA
TGCGCCAGCAGCCATGTCTCAGAAGGAAGACAGCCCCAGCATTTT
CASSHVSEGRQPQHF
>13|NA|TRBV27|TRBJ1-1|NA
TGTGCCAGCAGTACGCTTTCGGGGGCTGAAGCTTTCTTT
CASSTLSGAEAFF
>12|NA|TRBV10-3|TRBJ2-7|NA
TGTGCCATCGGAGGGCAGCCCTACGAGCAGTACTTC
CAIGGQPYEQYF
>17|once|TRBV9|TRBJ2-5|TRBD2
TGTGCCAGCAGCGTCTTCTCTAGCGGGAGTGGGCAAGAGACCCAGTACTTC
CASSVFSSGSGQETQYF
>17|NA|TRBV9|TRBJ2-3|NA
TGTGCCAGCAGCGCATCCACTTCGGCGGCCGGCACAGATACGCAGTATTTT
CASSASTSAAGTDTQYF
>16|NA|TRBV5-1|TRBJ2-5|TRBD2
TGCGCCAGCAGTTTTCGACTAGCGGGGTACCAAGAGACCCAGTACTTC
CASSFRLAGYQETQYF
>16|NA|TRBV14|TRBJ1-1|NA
TGTGCCAGCAGCCAAGTTGGCAGGGGCTGGAACACTGAAGCTTTCTTT
CASSQVGRGWNTEAFF
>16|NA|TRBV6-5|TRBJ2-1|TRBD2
TGTGCCAGCAGTTACACCAGACTAGCGGGAGCCAATGAGCAGTTCTTC
CASSYTRLAGANEQFF
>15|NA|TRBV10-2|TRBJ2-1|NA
TGCGCCAGCAGTGACCCTTTCGTGGCCGACAATGAGCAGTTCTTC
CASSDPFVADNEQFF
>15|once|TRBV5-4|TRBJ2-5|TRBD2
TGTGCCAGCAGCATAGCGGGGGGGATCCAAGAGACCCAGTACTTC
CASSIAGGIQETQYF
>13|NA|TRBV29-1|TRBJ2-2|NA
TGCAGCGTTGATAGACCGAACACCGGGGAGCTGTTTTTT
CSVDRPNTGELFF
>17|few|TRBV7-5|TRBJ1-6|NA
TGTGCCAGAAGCCCCGGGACAGGGGGCCAGTATAATTCACCCCTCCACTTT
CARSPGTGGQYNSPLHF
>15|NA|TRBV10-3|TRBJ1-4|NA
TGTGCCATCAGTCAGGACGGGTCAACTAATGAAAAACTGTTTTTT
CAISQDGSTNEKLFF
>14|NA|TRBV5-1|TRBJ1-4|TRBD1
TGCGCCAGCAGCCGGCAGGGGGAGAATGAAAAACTGTTTTTT
CASSRQGENEKLFF
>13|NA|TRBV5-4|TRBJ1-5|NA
TGTGCCAGCAGCTTGTCCACGGATCAGCCCCAGCATTTT
CASSLSTDQPQHF
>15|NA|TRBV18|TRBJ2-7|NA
TGTGCCAGCTCACCTTCAGGGGATCCTTTCTACGAGCAGTACTTC
CASSPSGDPFYEQYF
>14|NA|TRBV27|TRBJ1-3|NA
TGTGCCAGCCGTACCTTGGGCTCTGGAAACACCATATATTTT
CASRTLGSGNTIYF
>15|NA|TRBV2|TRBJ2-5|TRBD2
TGTGCCAGCGGTGGGACGGGAGGGGAGAGTTGGTCCCAGTACTTC
CASGGTGGESWSQYF
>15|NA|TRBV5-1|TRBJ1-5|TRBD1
TGCGCCAGCAGCTTGGATGGACAGGGCGGTCAGCCCCAGCATTTT
CASSLDGQGGQPQHF
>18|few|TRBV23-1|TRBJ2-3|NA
TGCGCCAGCAGTCAAGGGGGGGGCAGGACGGATTTCACAGATACGCAGTATTTT
CASSQGGGRTDFTDTQYF
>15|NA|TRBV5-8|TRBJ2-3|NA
TGTGCCAGCAGCTGGGGGGCCAGGGTCACAGATACGCAGTATTTT
CASSWGARVTDTQYF
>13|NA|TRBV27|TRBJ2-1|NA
TGTGCCAGCAGTTCGTCACTCTACAATGAGCAGTTCTTC
CASSSSLYNEQFF
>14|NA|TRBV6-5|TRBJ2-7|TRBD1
TGTGCCAGCAGTTACGGGACAGGGGCCTACGAGCAGTACTTC
CASSYGTGAYEQYF
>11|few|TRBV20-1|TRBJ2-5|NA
TGCAGTGCTAAGGGTTTGGAGACCCAGTACTTC
CSAKGLETQYF
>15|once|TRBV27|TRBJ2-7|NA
TGTGCCAGCGGGCTGTCGGGGGCCCTTAGGTACGAGCAGTACTTC
CASGLSGALRYEQYF
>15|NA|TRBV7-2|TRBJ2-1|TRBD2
TGTGCCAGCAGCCCACTAGCGGGGGGGCGTGGGGAGCAGTTCTTC
CASSPLAGGRGEQFF
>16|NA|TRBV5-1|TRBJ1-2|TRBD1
TGCGCCAGCAGCTTGGCCACGTCGGACAGGGTGTATGGCTACACCTTC
CASSLATSDRVYGYTF
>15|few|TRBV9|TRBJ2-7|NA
TGTGCCAGCAGCGTAGGAGGGGGAGGTCTTGGCGAGCAGTACTTC
CASSVGGGGLGEQYF
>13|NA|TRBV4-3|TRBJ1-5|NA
TGCGCCAGCAGCCAAGATTTGGCTTCTCCCCAGCATTTT
CASSQDLASPQHF
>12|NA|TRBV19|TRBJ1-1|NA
TGTGCCAGTAGTTTCAGGGAGACTGAAGCTTTCTTT
CASSFRETEAFF
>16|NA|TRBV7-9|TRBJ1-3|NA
TGTGCCAGCAGCTGGGATTTATTAAGCTCTGGAAACACCATATATTTT
CASSWDLLSSGNTIYF
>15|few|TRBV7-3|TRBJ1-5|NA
TGTGCCAGCAGCTTAACAGGGAGCAGCAATCAGCCCCAGCATTTT
CASSLTGSSNQPQHF
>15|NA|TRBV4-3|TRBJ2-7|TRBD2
TGCGCCAGCACTAAAAGTCCGGGAGGGTCCTACGAGCAGTACTTC
CASTKSPGGSYEQYF
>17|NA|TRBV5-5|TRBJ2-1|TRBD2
TGTGCCAGCAGCTTGTTGGCTAGCGGGAGCTCCTACAATGAGCAGTTCTTC
CASSLLASGSSYNEQFF
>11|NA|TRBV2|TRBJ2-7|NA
TGTGCCAGCAGTCAAGTCTACGAGCAGTACTTC
CASSQVYEQYF